This T cell receptor (beta chain) was captured in a study of cytomegalovirus exposure and HLA in healthy donors. Turning to the study itself: Clustering assigned around 77% of the approximately 400 genotyped donors to the Caucasian-associated ancestry cluster.

Trimming pared 4 bases from V and 8 bases from J, leaving 18 bases between. Germline CDR1 and CDR2: SGHTA and FQGNSA. CDR3 length: 15 amino acids. Study outcomes and limitations: In a later analysis, parvovirus B19, influenza, CMV and Epstein-Barr virus appeared linked to several top co-occurrence clusters. A later analysis linked a missense DCLRE1C variant to TCR beta V- and J-gene trimming.

The PCR ran on 60 Vbeta and 13 Jbeta primers. Assay: immunoSEQ multiplex PCR; the TCRdb copy retains only in-frame clones and omits some. The sample contains approximately 170,000 clones, 70% to 75% of which appear only once. Of note for this clone: Its antigen remains unknown.

Although they were nominally healthy when sampled, donors likely had unrecorded immune exposures. The source of this sequence is a man younger than 40 in good health and CMV-seropositive. Material for sequencing was PBMCs. The genes are TRBV7-2 and TRBJ2-1; possibly TRBD2 for D (6 bases). The CDR3 region is CASSSTSPLSDEQFF. For the CDR3, the DNA is TGTGCCAGCAGCTCCACTAGCCCCCTTAGCGATGAGCAGTTCTTC.